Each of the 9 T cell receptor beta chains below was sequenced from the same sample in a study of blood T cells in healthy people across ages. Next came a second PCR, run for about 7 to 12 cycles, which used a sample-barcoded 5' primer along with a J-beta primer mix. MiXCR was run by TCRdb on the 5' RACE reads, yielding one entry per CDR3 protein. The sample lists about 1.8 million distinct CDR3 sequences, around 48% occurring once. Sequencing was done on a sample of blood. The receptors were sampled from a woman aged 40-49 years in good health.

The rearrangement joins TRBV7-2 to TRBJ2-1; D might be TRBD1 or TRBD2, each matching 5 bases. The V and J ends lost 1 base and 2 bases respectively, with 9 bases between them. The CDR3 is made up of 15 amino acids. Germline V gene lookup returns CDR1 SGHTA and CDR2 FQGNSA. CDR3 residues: CASSLGGSAYNEQFF. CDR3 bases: TGTGCCAGCAGCTTAGGGGGGTCGGCCTACAATGAGCAGTTCTTC.

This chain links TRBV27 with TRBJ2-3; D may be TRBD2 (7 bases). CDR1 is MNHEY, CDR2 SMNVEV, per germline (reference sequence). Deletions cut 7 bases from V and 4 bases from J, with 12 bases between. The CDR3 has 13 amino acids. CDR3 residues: CASKGGLSDTQYF. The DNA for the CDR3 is TGTGCCAGCAAGGGGGGGCTCTCAGATACGCAGTATTTT.

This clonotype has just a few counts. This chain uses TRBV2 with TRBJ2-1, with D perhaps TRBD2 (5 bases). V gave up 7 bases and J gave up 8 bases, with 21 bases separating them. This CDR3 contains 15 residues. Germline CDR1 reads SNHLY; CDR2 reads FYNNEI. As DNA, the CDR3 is TGTGCCAGCATTCGTCCCCACTCCGAGGGCGATGAGCAGTTCTTC. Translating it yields CASIRPHSEGDEQFF.

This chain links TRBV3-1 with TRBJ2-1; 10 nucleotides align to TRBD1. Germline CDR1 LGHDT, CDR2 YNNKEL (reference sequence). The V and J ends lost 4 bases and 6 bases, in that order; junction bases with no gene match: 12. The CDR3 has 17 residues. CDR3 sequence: CASSRGTGESPFNEQFF. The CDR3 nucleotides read TGTGCCAGCAGCCGAGGGACAGGGGAATCTCCCTTCAATGAGCAGTTCTTC.

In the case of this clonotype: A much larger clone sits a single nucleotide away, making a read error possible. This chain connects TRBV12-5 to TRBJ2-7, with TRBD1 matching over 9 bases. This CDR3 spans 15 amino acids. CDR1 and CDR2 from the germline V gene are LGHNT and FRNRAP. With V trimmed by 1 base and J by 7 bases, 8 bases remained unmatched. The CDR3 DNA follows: TGTGCTAGTGGTTTGGGATGGGACAGGGTTAATGAGCAGTACTTC. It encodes CASGLGWDRVNEQYF.

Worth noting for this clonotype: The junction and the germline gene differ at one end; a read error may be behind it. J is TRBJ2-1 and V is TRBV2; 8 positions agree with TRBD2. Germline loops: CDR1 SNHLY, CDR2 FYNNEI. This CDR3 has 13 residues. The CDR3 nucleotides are TGTGCGAGCAACAGGCTAGCGGGCGGTGAGCAGTTCTTC. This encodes CASNRLAGGEQFF.

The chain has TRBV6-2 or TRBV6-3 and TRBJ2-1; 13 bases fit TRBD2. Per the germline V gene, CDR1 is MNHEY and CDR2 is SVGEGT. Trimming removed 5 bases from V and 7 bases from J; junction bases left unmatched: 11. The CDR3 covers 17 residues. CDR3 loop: CASSPTSGLAGTNEQFF. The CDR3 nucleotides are TGTGCCAGCAGTCCTACCTCGGGACTAGCGGGGACTAATGAGCAGTTCTTC.

CDR3: CASSLVGRQQETQYF. In nucleotides, the CDR3 is TGTGCCAGCAGCTTAGTAGGCAGACAACAAGAGACCCAGTACTTC. The chain has TRBV7-2 and TRBJ2-5; D remains unclear. V was cut by 1 base and J by 2 bases, with 11 bases left in between. From germline, CDR1 is SGHTA and CDR2 FQGNSA. The length of the CDR3 is 15 residues.

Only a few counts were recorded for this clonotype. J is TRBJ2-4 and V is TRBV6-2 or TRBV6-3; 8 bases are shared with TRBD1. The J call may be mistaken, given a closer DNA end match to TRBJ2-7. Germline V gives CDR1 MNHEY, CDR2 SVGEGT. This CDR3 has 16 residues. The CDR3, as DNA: TGTGCCAGCAGTTACTCGAGTGGGACAGGATTATACGAGCAGTACTTC. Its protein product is CASSYSSGTGLYEQYF.